A single sample is the source of the 25 T cell receptor beta chains below, sequenced in a study of blood T cell repertoires in COVID-19 (dated by TCRdb to about 2020). The library relied on the immunoSEQ multiplex PCR assay. In TCRdb, the immuneACCESS table is reduced to in-frame sequences with V and J assigned. These tables do not hold every clone; where another copy was compared, an unresolved V gene accounts for under half, and the others remain unexplained. The sample table records around 240,000 clones; approximately 84% of these occur just once. The ten largest clones represent around 1% of the sample. The sequenced sample was peripheral blood. Receptors were obtained from a man between 35 and 55 years old with acute or convalescent COVID-19.

This chain joins TRBV14 and TRBJ2-7, with 7 bases that match TRBD2. The CDR3 runs to 15 residues. J lost 1 base, V lost 1 base, and 4 bases had no gene match. CDR1 is SGHDN and CDR2 is FVKESK in the germline V gene. CDR3 coding DNA: TGTGCCAGCAGCCAAGGGGACTATGTTTCCTACGAGCAGTACTTC. Its translation is CASSQGDYVSYEQYF.

J is TRBJ1-2 and V is TRBV7-6, with D possibly TRBD1 on 6 matching bases. The CDR3 has 12 residues. V lost 4 bases and J 8 bases, leaving 11 bases between the germline ends. Germline V gene data show CDR1 as SGHVS and CDR2 as FNYEAQ. CDR3 coding DNA: TGTGCCAGCAGCTCAGGGGTGGAGGGCTACACCTTC. This translates into CASSSGVEGYTF.

The CDR3 sequence is CASSAPSGGQETQYF. Here the CDR3 DNA reads TGCGCCAGCAGCGCCCCTAGCGGGGGGCAAGAGACCCAGTACTTC. The chain links TRBV5-1 to TRBJ2-5, with 11 positions matching TRBD2. V lost 4 bases to trimming and J lost 2 bases; unmatched junction nucleotides: 4. The CDR3 is made up of 15 amino acids. CDR1 and CDR2 from the germline V gene are SGHRS and YFSETQ.

V is TRBV6-2 or TRBV6-3 and J is TRBJ2-3; 11 bases agree with TRBD1. The CDR3 extends over 17 amino acids. V shed 3 bases, J shed 6 bases, and the junction held 11 bases outside the gene matches. Looked up from germline, CDR1 is MNHEY and CDR2 is SVGEGT. CDR3 in DNA: TGTGCCAGCAGTTATCAAGGGACAGGGGGTATGCAGGATACGCAGTATTTT. It is translated as CASSYQGTGGMQDTQYF.

The V call is TRBV2, the J call TRBJ2-5; no definite D call. The germline gives CDR1 SNHLY, CDR2 FYNNEI. The CDR3 has 15 residues. The V end lost 3 bases, the J end lost 1 base, and 12 bases lay between the germline ends. The CDR3 reads CASSEGLPVQETQYF. Here the CDR3 DNA reads TGTGCCAGCAGTGAGGGCCTACCGGTCCAAGAGACCCAGTACTTC.

In DNA, the CDR3 is TGTGCCAGCAGCTATACAGGGAACGTCCCCGATGAGCAGTTCTTC. Residues: CASSYTGNVPDEQFF. The chain combines TRBV14 with TRBJ2-1; a possible D gene is TRBD1 (6 bases). The V gene lost 5 bases and the J gene lost 8 bases, with 19 bases spanning the gap. There are 15 residues in the CDR3. The germline V gene has CDR1 SGHDN and CDR2 FVKESK.

This clone came up once. The rearrangement uses TRBV19 and TRBJ1-1, with D possibly TRBD1 on 5 matching bases. Germline V lookup: CDR1 LNHDA, CDR2 SQIVND (reference sequence). The CDR3 runs 15 residues. V gave up 7 bases and J gave up 0 bases, with 15 bases separating them. The CDR3 sequence: CASTRGGDMNTEAFF. CDR3 coding DNA: TGTGCCAGTACTCGGGGGGGAGACATGAACACTGAAGCTTTCTTT.

The chain employs TRBV4-1 and TRBJ1-3; no clear D. The germline gives CDR1 MGHRA, CDR2 YSYEKL. With 2 bases removed from V and 0 bases from J, the gap between germline ends came to 8 bases. The CDR3 runs 15 residues. CDR3 in DNA: TGCGCCAGCAGCCAACCACGGAGCTCTGGAAACACCATATATTTT. This translates into CASSQPRSSGNTIYF.

This chain links TRBV5-1 with TRBJ2-1, with TRBD1 as a possible D gene (7 bases). CDR3 length: 16 amino acids. V lost 4 bases and J 7 bases, leaving 21 bases between the germline ends. CDR1 SGHRS and CDR2 YFSETQ come from the germline V gene. The CDR3 region is CASSLTGRGTVNEQFF. The CDR3 nucleotides read TGCGCCAGCAGCCTAACCGGCAGGGGGACTGTAAATGAGCAGTTCTTC.

The chain has TRBV7-2 and TRBJ1-1, with D hard to call. The CDR3 spans 14 residues. CDR1 and CDR2 from the germline V gene are SGHTA and FQGNSA. Trimming shortened V by 3 bases and J by 0 bases, and 8 bases separated the two germline ends. In DNA, the CDR3 is TGTGCCAGCAGCTTGGTGGCCCTGAACACTGAAGCTTTCTTT. Its protein is CASSLVALNTEAFF. Complete variable domain (other parts from reference TRBV7-2 and TRBJ1-1): GAGVSQSPSNKVTEKGKDVELRCDPISGHTALYWYRQSLGQGLEFLIYFQGNSAPDKSGLPSDRFSAERTGGSVSTLTIQRTQQEDSAVYLCASSLVALNTEAFFGQGTRLTVV.

This clone was picked up a small number of times. This sequence joins TRBV9 and TRBJ1-3; TRBD1 might be the D (6 bases). Germline CDR1 is SGDLS and CDR2 is YYNGEE. The CDR3 runs to 17 residues. Trimming cost V 7 bases and J 0 bases, with 20 bases left between them. The CDR3 region has the DNA TGTGCCAGCGGCCGAGGTAGCAGGGGTTACTCTGGAAACACCATATATTTT. Amino acid sequence: CASGRGSRGYSGNTIYF.

This sequence joins TRBV28 and TRBJ1-2; a possible D gene is TRBD1 (5 bases). Per the germline V gene, CDR1 is MDHEN and CDR2 is SYDVKM. The CDR3 covers 12 residues. The V end was cut by 3 bases, the J end by 8 bases, with 10 bases between. The CDR3 loop is CASSLQGWGYTF. The CDR3 region has the DNA TGTGCCAGCAGTTTGCAGGGTTGGGGCTACACCTTC.

The chain has TRBV5-8 and TRBJ1-5; the D gene is possibly TRBD1 (6 bases). Germline assignment: CDR1 SGHTS and CDR2 YDEGEE. The CDR3 is 16 residues long. Deletions cut 4 bases from V and 0 bases from J, with 14 bases between. The CDR3 is CASSAYRVRSNQPQHF. In nucleotides, the CDR3 is TGTGCCAGCAGCGCCTACAGGGTTCGTAGCAATCAGCCCCAGCATTTT. Filled out from reference TRBV5-8 and TRBJ1-5, the complete variable domain reads EAGVTQSPTHLIKTRGQQATLRCSPISGHTSVYWYQQALGLGLQFLLWYDEGEERNRGNFPPRFSGRQFPNYSSELNVNALELEDSALYLCASSAYRVRSNQPQHFGDGTRLSIL.

This chain joins TRBV5-8 and TRBJ1-1, with TRBD1 matching 8 bases. Germline CDR1 SGHTS, CDR2 YDEGEE. With V trimmed by 3 bases and J by 11 bases, 6 bases remained unmatched. This CDR3 has 12 amino acids. The CDR3 nucleotides read TGTGCCAGCAGCTCACCAGGGGGCAGTGCTTTCTTT. Protein product: CASSSPGGSAFF.

For the CDR3, the DNA is TGTGCCAGCCGTCCAGGGGCACAGGGGGTCGGGCAGTACTTC. Translated: CASRPGAQGVGQYF. V and J are TRBV2 and TRBJ2-7, with TRBD1 matching 8 bases. Trimming at V came to 8 bases and at J to 9 bases, leaving 15 bases not matched to a gene. The CDR3 sequence is 14 residues long. Germline-derived CDR1 and CDR2 are SNHLY and FYNNEI.

The rearrangement joins TRBV6-2 or TRBV6-3 to TRBJ2-1, with a possible D match to TRBD2 (6 bases). Per germline, CDR1 MNHEY and CDR2 SVGEGT. V shed 5 bases and J shed 5 bases, with 16 bases lying between them. This CDR3 contains 15 residues. CDR3 nucleotide sequence: TGTGCCAGCAGTCTCCGGGACTCTCAAAACAATGAGCAGTTCTTC. Its protein product is CASSLRDSQNNEQFF.

This clone was seen once. The V call is TRBV9, the J call TRBJ1-6; 8 nucleotides align to TRBD1. The V gene end was trimmed by 0 bases and the J gene end by 8 bases; junction bases not matched to a gene: 4. The CDR3 runs to 15 residues. CDR1 SGDLS and CDR2 YYNGEE come from the germline V gene. This chain's CDR3 is CASSVAGTGYSPLHF. CDR3 coding DNA: TGTGCCAGCAGCGTAGCTGGGACAGGATATTCACCCCTCCACTTT.

This clone was detected only a few times. The rearrangement links TRBV7-2 to TRBJ2-7; 8 nucleotides match TRBD1. With 4 bases clipped from V and 2 bases from J, the junction kept 7 bases outside the gene matches. The CDR3 length is 15 residues. Per germline, CDR1 SGHTA and CDR2 FQGNSA. CDR3 region: CASSYTGGIPYEQYF. CDR3 coding DNA: TGTGCCAGCAGCTATACAGGGGGTATTCCCTACGAGCAGTACTTC.

This chain uses TRBV29-1 with TRBJ1-3, with TRBD1 matching over 11 bases. With V trimmed by 3 bases and J by 0 bases, 10 bases remained unmatched. The CDR3 has 18 amino acids. The germline gives CDR1 SQVTM, CDR2 ANQGSEA. CDR3 bases: TGCAGCGTTGAGCTAGGGACAGGGGGGCCAGCCTCTGGAAACACCATATATTTT. Its protein product is CSVELGTGGPASGNTIYF.

The chain combines TRBV28 with TRBJ2-2, with D uncertain. V lost 6 bases, J lost 1 base, and 6 bases lay in between. The CDR3 is made up of 13 amino acids. The germline gives CDR1 MDHEN, CDR2 SYDVKM. The CDR3 DNA sequence: TGTGCCAGCAGCCGACAGAACACCGGGGAGCTGTTTTTT. Its translation is CASSRQNTGELFF. The full variable domain, completed using reference TRBV28 and TRBJ2-2, is DVKVTQSSRYLVKRTGEKVFLECVQDMDHENMFWYRQDPGLGLRLIYFSYDVKMKEKGDIPEGYSVSREKKERFSLILESASTNQTSMYLCASSRQNTGELFFGEGSRLTVL.

The V and J genes are TRBV5-8 and TRBJ2-5; 8 bases match TRBD2. V was clipped by 0 bases and J by 4 bases; unmatched bases: 5. CDR1 and CDR2 from the germline V gene are SGHTS and YDEGEE. This CDR3 has 15 residues. CDR3 residues: CASSLDGGAGETQYF. Written as DNA, the CDR3 is TGTGCCAGCAGCTTGGACGGGGGGGCAGGAGAGACCCAGTACTTC.

The CDR3 DNA follows: TGTGCCAGCAGATCAATTGGTGAGGACACTGAAGCTTTCTTT. It is translated as CASRSIGEDTEAFF. The chain joins TRBV6-5 to TRBJ1-1, with D hard to call. Germline V gene data show CDR1 as MNHEY and CDR2 as SVGAGI. The CDR3 is made up of 14 amino acids. Trimming pared 6 bases from V and 3 bases from J, leaving 14 bases between.

This CDR3 reads CASSLGGGTNTEAFF. CDR3 in DNA: TGTGCCAGCAGCTTAGGTGGGGGGACGAACACTGAAGCTTTCTTT. The chain is built from TRBV11-3 and TRBJ1-1; D is perhaps TRBD1 (5 bases). V shed 1 base and J shed 1 base, with 10 bases lying between them. CDR1 SGHNT and CDR2 YENEEA come from the germline V gene. CDR3 size: 15 residues.

The rearrangement joins TRBV4-2 to TRBJ1-1; 7 bases fit TRBD1. This CDR3 has 15 amino acids. Per germline, CDR1 LGHNA and CDR2 YNFKEQ. The J segment lost 0 bases and the V segment lost 3 bases, leaving 4 bases of the junction unmatched. The DNA of the CDR3 is TGTGCCAGCAGCCACGGGACAGCCTTGAACACTGAAGCTTTCTTT. Amino acids: CASSHGTALNTEAFF.

V is TRBV12-3 or TRBV12-4 and J is TRBJ1-3; D ambiguous. The V gene lost 3 bases and the J gene lost 4 bases, with 7 bases spanning the gap. The CDR3 spans 13 residues. The CDR3 region is CASSFSSGNTIYF. The CDR3 DNA follows: TGTGCCAGCAGTTTTAGTTCAGGAAACACCATATATTTT.